The sequence of this T cell receptor (beta chain) was determined in a study of lymphopenia after photon versus proton radiotherapy. Comment on this clone: Its antigen is still unknown.

Only in-frame clones appear in the TCRdb table, and some are missing; sequencing was by immunoSEQ multiplex PCR. The profile shows some 30,000 clones, roughly 88% of them singletons. J was trimmed by 10 bases and V by 0 bases; bases with no gene match: 3. The CDR3 spans 15 residues. Germline V gene lookup returns CDR1 LGHNA and CDR2 YNFKEQ. Findings and caveats of the study: Proton therapy kept repertoires fairly stable, unlike photons, which gained effector/memory cells. Oligoclonal CD8+ Temra expansion after nadir drove photon patients' diversity drop. Survival link was tested only in deceased patients; proton benefit remains a possibility.

This TCR came from a woman aged 50 to 65 with pancreatic cancer. This chain connects TRBV4-2 to TRBJ1-6, with TRBD1 identical over 10 bases. The specimen comprised peripheral blood, sampled from a patient treated with photon-based radiotherapy. CDR3 amino acids: CASSQEGTGVSPLHF. The CDR3 bases are TGTGCCAGCAGCCAAGAGGGGACAGGGGTCTCACCCCTCCACTTT.